This T cell receptor beta chain was profiled in a study of neurological immune-mediated disorders. There are a few counts of this clonotype. The target antigen is unknown. Study-level points and caveats: Multiple sclerosis, the disease with the least TCR clonal expansion, fell below healthy controls, whereas HTLV-1-associated myelopathy showed the most. None of the CDR3 amino acid sequences of expanded clones recurred across subjects, suggesting private repertoires in all groups.

The CDR3 is 13 residues long. Germline V gives CDR1 SQVTM, CDR2 ANQGSEA. With 6 bases clipped from V and 5 bases from J, the junction kept 6 bases outside the gene matches. Noted time point: longitudinal time-point 1 (baseline). Healthy control participants comprised blood bank volunteers in Maryland, USA. cDNA was made by 5'RACE with 10-nucleotide random UMIs. TCRdb fed the 5' RACE reads into MiXCR, producing one record per CDR3 protein. The sample records around 49,000 distinct CDR3 sequences, 10% being singletons. The TCR was taken from a woman aged 40 to 49 in good health. The chain employs TRBV29-1 and TRBJ2-1; 8 bases agree with TRBD1. Sequencing was performed on PBMCs. CDR3 DNA: TGCAGCGTAGCAGGGGGCGCGGACAATGAGCAGTTCTTC. Its protein product is CSVAGGADNEQFF.